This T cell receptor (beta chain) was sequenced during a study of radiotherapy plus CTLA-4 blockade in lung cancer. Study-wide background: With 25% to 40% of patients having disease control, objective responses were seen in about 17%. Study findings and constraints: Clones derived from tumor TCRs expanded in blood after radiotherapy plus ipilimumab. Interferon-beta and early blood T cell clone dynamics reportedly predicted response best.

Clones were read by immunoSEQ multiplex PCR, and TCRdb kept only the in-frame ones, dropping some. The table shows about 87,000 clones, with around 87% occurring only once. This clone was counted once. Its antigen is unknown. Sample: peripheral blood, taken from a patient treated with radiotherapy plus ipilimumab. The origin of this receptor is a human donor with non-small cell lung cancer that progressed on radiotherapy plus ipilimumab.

The CDR3 is CAWSLPRKLFF. As DNA, the CDR3 is TGTGCCTGGAGTCTCCCGAGGAAACTGTTTTTT. V gene TRBV30 combines with J gene TRBJ1-4; no reliable D call. Germline V gene lookup returns CDR1 GTSNPN and CDR2 SVGIG (reference sequence). V was trimmed by 2 bases and J by 11 bases, leaving 9 bases between them. The CDR3 is 11 amino acids.